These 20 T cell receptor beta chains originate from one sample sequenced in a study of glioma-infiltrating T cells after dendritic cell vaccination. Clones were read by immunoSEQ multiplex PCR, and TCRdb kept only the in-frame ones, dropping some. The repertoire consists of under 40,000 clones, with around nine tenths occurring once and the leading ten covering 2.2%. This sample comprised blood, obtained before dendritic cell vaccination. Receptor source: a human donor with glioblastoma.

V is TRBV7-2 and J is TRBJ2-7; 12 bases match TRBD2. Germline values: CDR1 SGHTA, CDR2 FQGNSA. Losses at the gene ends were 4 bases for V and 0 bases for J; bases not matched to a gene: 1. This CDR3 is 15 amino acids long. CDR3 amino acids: CASSSSGGDSYEQYF. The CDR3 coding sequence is TGTGCCAGCAGCTCTAGCGGGGGGGACTCCTACGAGCAGTACTTC.

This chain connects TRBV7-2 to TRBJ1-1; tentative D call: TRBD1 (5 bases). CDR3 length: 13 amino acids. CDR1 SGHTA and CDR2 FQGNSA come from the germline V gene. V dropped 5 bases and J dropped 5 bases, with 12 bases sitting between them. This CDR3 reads CASSRRGATEAFF. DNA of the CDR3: TGTGCCAGCAGCCGGAGGGGTGCGACTGAAGCTTTCTTT.

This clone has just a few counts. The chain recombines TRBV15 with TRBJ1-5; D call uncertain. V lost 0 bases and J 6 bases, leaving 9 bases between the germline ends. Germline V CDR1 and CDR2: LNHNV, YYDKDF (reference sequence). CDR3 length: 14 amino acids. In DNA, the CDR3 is TGTGCCACCAGCAGAGAGGGCAGCCGTCAGCCCCAGCATTTT. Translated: CATSREGSRQPQHF.

The CDR3 coding sequence is TGCGCCAGCAGTGATAGGTTCGGGGGCTACGAGCAGTACTTC. It yields the protein CASSDRFGGYEQYF. The chain couples TRBV10-2 to TRBJ2-7; possible D gene TRBD2, 6 bases. CDR1 and CDR2 from the germline V gene are WSHSY and SAAADI. The V end was cut by 3 bases, the J end by 3 bases, with 12 bases between. The CDR3 extends over 14 amino acids.

In DNA form, the CDR3 reads TGTGCCAGCAGCTTTGCCCCCGGAGACTATGGCTACACCTTC. This translates into CASSFAPGDYGYTF. This chain uses TRBV11-2 with TRBJ1-2; D remains ambiguous. Trimming removed 3 bases at V and 3 bases at J, with 11 bases between. Looked up from germline, CDR1 is SGHAT and CDR2 is FQNNGV. The CDR3 is 14 residues long.

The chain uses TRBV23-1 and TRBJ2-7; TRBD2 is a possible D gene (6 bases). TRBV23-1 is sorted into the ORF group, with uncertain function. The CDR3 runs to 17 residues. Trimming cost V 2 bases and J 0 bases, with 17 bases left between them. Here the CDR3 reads CASSQVSRDCSSYEQYF. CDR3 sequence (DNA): TGCGCCAGCAGTCAAGTGAGCCGGGACTGCAGCTCCTACGAGCAGTACTTC.

CDR3 region: CASSELPRGSYEQYF. CDR3 nucleotides: TGTGCCAGCAGTGAGTTGCCCCGGGGGTCCTACGAGCAGTACTTC. The chain links TRBV2 to TRBJ2-7, with a weak D call TRBD2 (6 bases). V shed 3 bases and J shed 1 base, with 13 bases lying between them. CDR1 is SNHLY, CDR2 FYNNEI, per germline. There are 15 residues in the CDR3.

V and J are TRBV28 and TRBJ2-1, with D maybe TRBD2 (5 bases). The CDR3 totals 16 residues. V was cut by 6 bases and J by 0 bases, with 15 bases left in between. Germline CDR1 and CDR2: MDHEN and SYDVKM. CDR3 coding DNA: TGTGCCAGCAGACGGAGGACGGTGAGCTCCTACAATGAGCAGTTCTTC. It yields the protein CASRRRTVSSYNEQFF. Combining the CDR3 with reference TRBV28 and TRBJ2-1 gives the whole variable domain DVKVTQSSRYLVKRTGEKVFLECVQDMDHENMFWYRQDPGLGLRLIYFSYDVKMKEKGDIPEGYSVSREKKERFSLILESASTNQTSMYLCASRRRTVSSYNEQFFGPGTRLTVL.

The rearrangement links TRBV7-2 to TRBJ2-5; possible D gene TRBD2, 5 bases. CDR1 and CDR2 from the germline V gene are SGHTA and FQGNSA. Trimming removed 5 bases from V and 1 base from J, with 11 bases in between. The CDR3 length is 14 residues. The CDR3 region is CASSADWGQETQYF. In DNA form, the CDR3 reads TGTGCCAGCAGCGCGGACTGGGGCCAAGAGACCCAGTACTTC.

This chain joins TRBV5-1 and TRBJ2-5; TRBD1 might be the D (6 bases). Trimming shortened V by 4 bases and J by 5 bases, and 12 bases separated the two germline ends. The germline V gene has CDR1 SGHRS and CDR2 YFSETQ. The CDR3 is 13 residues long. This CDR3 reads CASSQQGWETQYF. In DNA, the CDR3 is TGCGCCAGCAGCCAACAGGGATGGGAGACCCAGTACTTC.

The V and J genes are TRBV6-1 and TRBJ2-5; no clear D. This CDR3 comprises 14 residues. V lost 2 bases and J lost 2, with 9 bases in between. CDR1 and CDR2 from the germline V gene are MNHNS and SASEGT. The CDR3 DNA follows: TGTGCCAGCAGTGAATCTGCGCGGCAAGAGACCCAGTACTTC. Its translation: CASSESARQETQYF.

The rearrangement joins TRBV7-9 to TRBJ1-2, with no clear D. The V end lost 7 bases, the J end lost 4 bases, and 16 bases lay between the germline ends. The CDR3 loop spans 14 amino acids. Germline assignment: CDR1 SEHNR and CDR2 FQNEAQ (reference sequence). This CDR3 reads CASTLGSTPYGYTF. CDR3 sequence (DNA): TGTGCCAGCACCTTGGGCTCAACCCCCTATGGCTACACCTTC. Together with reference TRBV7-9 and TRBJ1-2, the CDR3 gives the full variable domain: DTGVSQNPRHKITKRGQNVTFRCDPISEHNRLYWYRQTLGQGPEFLTYFQNEAQLEKSRLLSDRFSAERPKGSFSTLEIQRTEQGDSAMYLCASTLGSTPYGYTFGSGTRLTVV.

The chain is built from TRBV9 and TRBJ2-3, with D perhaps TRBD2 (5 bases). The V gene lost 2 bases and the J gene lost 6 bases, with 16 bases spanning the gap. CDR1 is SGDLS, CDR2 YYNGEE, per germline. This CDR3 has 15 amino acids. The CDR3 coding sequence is TGTGCCAGCAGCGTCGGAAACGGGATATCGGATACGCAGTATTTT. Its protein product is CASSVGNGISDTQYF.

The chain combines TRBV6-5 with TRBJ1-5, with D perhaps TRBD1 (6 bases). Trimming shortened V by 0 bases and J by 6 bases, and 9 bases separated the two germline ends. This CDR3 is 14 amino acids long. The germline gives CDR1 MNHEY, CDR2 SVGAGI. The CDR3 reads CASSYSTRGQPQHF. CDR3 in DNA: TGTGCCAGCAGTTACTCTACCAGGGGTCAGCCCCAGCATTTT.

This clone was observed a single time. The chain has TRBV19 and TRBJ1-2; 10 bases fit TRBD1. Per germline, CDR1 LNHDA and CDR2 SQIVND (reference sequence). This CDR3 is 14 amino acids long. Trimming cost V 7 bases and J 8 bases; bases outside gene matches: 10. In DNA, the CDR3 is TGTGCCAGTAAACGAGGGACAGGGGTATCAGGCTACACCTTC. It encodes CASKRGTGVSGYTF.

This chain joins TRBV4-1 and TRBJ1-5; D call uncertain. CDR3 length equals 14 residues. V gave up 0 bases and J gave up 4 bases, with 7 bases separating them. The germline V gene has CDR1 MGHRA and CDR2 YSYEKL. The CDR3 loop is CASSQESRNQPQHF. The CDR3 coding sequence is TGCGCCAGCAGCCAAGAATCGCGAAATCAGCCCCAGCATTTT.

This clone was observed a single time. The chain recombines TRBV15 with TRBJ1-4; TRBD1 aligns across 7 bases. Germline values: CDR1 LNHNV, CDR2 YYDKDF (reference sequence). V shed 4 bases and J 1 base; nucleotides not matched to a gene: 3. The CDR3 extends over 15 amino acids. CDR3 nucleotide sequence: TGTGCCACCAGCACGACAGGGAAAACTAATGAAAAACTGTTTTTT. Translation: CATSTTGKTNEKLFF.

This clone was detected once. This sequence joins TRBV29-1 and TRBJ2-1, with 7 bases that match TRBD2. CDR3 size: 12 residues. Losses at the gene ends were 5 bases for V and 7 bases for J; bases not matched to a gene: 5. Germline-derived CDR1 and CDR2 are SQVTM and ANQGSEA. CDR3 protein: CSVRPGGNEQFF. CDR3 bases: TGCAGCGTTCGCCCCGGGGGGAATGAGCAGTTCTTC.

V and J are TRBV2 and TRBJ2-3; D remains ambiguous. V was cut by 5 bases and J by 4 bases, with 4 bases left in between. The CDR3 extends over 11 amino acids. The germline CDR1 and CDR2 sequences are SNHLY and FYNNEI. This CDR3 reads CASSLADTQYF. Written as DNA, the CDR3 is TGTGCCAGCAGTCTAGCAGATACGCAGTATTTT.

CDR3 DNA sequence: TGTGCCAGCACCTTCCCCAGGGGCGCGGGGGGGCTCACAGATACGCAGTATTTT. Its translation is CASTFPRGAGGLTDTQYF. The chain links TRBV5-6 to TRBJ2-3; 9 nucleotides align to TRBD2. Germline trimming cut 6 bases from V and 2 bases from J; bases unmatched to any gene: 16. Per the germline V gene, CDR1 is SGHDT and CDR2 is YYEEEE. The CDR3 has 18 residues. The entire variable domain, with the rest obtained from reference TRBV5-6 and TRBJ2-3, is as follows: DAGVTQSPTHLIKTRGQQVTLRCSPKSGHDTVSWYQQALGQGPQFIFQYYEEEERQRGNFPDRFSGHQFPNYSSELNVNALLLGDSALYLCASTFPRGAGGLTDTQYFGPGTRLTVL.